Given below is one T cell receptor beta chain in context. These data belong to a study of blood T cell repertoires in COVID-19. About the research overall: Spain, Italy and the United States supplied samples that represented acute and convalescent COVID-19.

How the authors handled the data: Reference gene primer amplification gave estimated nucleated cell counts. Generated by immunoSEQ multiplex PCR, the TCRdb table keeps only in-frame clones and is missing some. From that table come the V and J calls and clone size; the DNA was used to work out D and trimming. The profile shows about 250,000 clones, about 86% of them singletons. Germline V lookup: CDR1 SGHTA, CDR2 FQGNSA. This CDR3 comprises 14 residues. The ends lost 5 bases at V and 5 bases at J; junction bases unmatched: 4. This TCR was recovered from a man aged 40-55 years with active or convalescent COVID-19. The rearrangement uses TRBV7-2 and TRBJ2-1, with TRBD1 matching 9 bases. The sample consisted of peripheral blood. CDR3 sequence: CASSPWTGDNEQFF. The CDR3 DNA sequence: TGTGCCAGCAGCCCATGGACAGGGGACAATGAGCAGTTCTTC. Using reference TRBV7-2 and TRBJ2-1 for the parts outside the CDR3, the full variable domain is GAGVSQSPSNKVTEKGKDVELRCDPISGHTALYWYRQSLGQGLEFLIYFQGNSAPDKSGLPSDRFSAERTGGSVSTLTIQRTQQEDSAVYLCASSPWTGDNEQFFGPGTRLTVL.